This TCR beta chain is drawn from a study of blood T cells in healthy people across ages. Study results and caveats: Estimates based on one million T cells were treated as lower bounds.

In its sample, this clonotype was seen many times. The target antigen is unknown. After removal of 5 bases from V and 5 bases from J, the junction contained 14 bases not matched to a gene. This CDR3 region has 16 residues. Germline V CDR1 and CDR2: SSHAT, FNYEAQ (reference sequence). Primed by a sample-barcoded 5' primer and a J-beta primer mix, a second PCR proceeded for about 6 to 12 cycles. TCRdb independently ran MiXCR on the 5' RACE reads; one entry per CDR3 protein. The repertoire holds about 1,500,000 distinct CDR3 sequences, under 30% seen once, with more than 6% in the top ten. This TCR came from a woman aged 25 to 39 in good health. The chain carries TRBV7-7 and TRBJ2-7; 8 bases align to TRBD1. Sequencing was done on a sample of blood. CDR3 loop: CASSRGTGTGYNEQYF. CDR3 in DNA: TGTGCCAGCAGCCGAGGCACCGGGACAGGCTACAACGAGCAGTACTTC. The full variable domain, in which reference TRBV7-7 and TRBJ2-7 provide the parts outside the CDR3, is GAGVSQSPRYKVTKRGQDVTLRCDPISSHATLYWYQQALGQGPEFLTYFNYEAQPDKSGLPSDRFSAERPEGSISTLTIQRTEQRDSAMYRCASSRGTGTGYNEQYFGPGTRLTVT.